One and the same sample provided the 12 T cell receptor beta chains below, sequenced in a study of T cell responses to AZD1222 COVID-19 vaccine (dated by TCRdb to 2020 to 2023). The library was prepared using the immunoSEQ multiplex PCR assay. Held by TCRdb, this immuneACCESS table contains in-frame sequences only and omits some clones. Under half of the omission traces to an unresolved V gene where checked; the cause of the rest is unknown. Present in this sample are hundreds of thousands of clones, around 92% of which were seen just once. Of the sample, 0.55% is held by the ten largest clones. The time point label of this sample denotes: about 28 days (+/-7) after the second vaccine dose. The specimen was peripheral blood, collected 28 days after the second AZD1222 dose. These receptors were collected from an adult who received the AZD1222 COVID-19 vaccine.

The rearrangement links TRBV7-8 to TRBJ2-1; D may be TRBD2 (5 bases). There are 15 residues in the CDR3. Germline CDR1 reads SGHVS; CDR2 reads FQNEAQ. The V end lost 0 bases, the J end lost 2 bases, and 8 bases lay between the germline ends. The CDR3 nucleotides read TGTGCCAGCAGCTTAGCAGGGAGCACCTACAATGAGCAGTTCTTC. It translates to CASSLAGSTYNEQFF.

The chain is built from TRBV6-5 and TRBJ1-2; perhaps TRBD1 as D (6 bases). The CDR3 has 13 residues. The V gene's germline CDR1 is MNHEY and CDR2 SVGAGI. Trimming took off 7 bases at V and 3 bases at J, with 12 bases between the two ends. CDR3 nucleotides: TGTGCCAGCACCCTCGGACAGTACTATGGCTACACCTTC. It codes for CASTLGQYYGYTF.

The chain employs TRBV5-5 and TRBJ1-1; 9 bases match TRBD1. V lost 2 bases to trimming and J lost 0 bases; unmatched junction nucleotides: 8. Germline lookup yields CDR1 SGHKS and CDR2 YYEKEE (reference sequence). The CDR3 loop spans 17 amino acids. The CDR3 loop is CASSLHPGQGMNTEAFF. The CDR3 DNA reads TGTGCCAGCAGCTTACACCCGGGACAGGGTATGAACACTGAAGCTTTCTTT. Based on the CDR3 plus reference TRBV5-5 and TRBJ1-1, the full variable domain is DAGVTQSPTHLIKTRGQQVTLRCSPISGHKSVSWYQQVLGQGPQFIFQYYEKEERGRGNFPDRFSARQFPNYSSELNVNALLLGDSALYLCASSLHPGQGMNTEAFFGQGTRLTVV.

The genes are TRBV5-1 and TRBJ2-2; unclear D gene. The CDR3 runs to 15 residues. Germline CDR1 is SGHRS and CDR2 is YFSETQ. V lost 0 bases and J 4 bases, leaving 10 bases between the germline ends. The CDR3 protein is CASSLEGSATGELFF. The CDR3 DNA reads as TGCGCCAGCAGCTTGGAGGGCTCGGCCACCGGGGAGCTGTTTTTT.

The chain has TRBV24-1 and TRBJ1-5, with D maybe TRBD1 (5 bases). Germline V lookup: CDR1 KGHDR, CDR2 SFDVKD. This CDR3 comprises 14 residues. V was trimmed by 4 bases and J by 4 bases, leaving 10 bases between them. For the CDR3, the DNA is TGTGCCACCAGTGACGGACATAAAAATCAGCCCCAGCATTTT. This gives the protein CATSDGHKNQPQHF.

The V gene is TRBV7-9, the J gene TRBJ1-2, with D possibly TRBD1 on 5 matching bases. V lost 5 bases, J lost 4 bases, and 14 bases lay in between. This CDR3 has 14 amino acids. CDR1 is SEHNR, CDR2 FQNEAQ, per germline (reference sequence). The CDR3 DNA reads as TGTGCCAGCAGCACCTCACGGGGGGGCTATGGCTACACCTTC. Protein product: CASSTSRGGYGYTF. Based on the CDR3 plus reference TRBV7-9 and TRBJ1-2, the full variable domain is DTGVSQNPRHKITKRGQNVTFRCDPISEHNRLYWYRQTLGQGPEFLTYFQNEAQLEKSRLLSDRFSAERPKGSFSTLEIQRTEQGDSAMYLCASSTSRGGYGYTFGSGTRLTVV.

J is TRBJ2-1 and V is TRBV7-2, with D unresolved. V was trimmed by 8 bases and J by 0 bases, leaving 14 bases between them. Germline CDR1 and CDR2: SGHTA and FQGNSA. This CDR3 is built from 15 residues. CDR3 DNA sequence: TGTGCCAGCGCCTTTTCCTTTAGCTCCTACAATGAGCAGTTCTTC. The encoded protein is CASAFSFSSYNEQFF.

The chain joins TRBV18 to TRBJ2-7; D is perhaps TRBD1 (6 bases). The V and J ends lost 6 bases and 4 bases respectively, with 19 bases between them. The CDR3 sequence is 15 residues long. The germline V gene encodes CDR1 KGHSH and CDR2 LQKENI. The DNA of the CDR3 is TGTGCCAGCTCGACTAACCAGGGGATTGGGTACGAGCAGTACTTC. Its translation: CASSTNQGIGYEQYF.

This clone was counted a few times. CDR3 in amino acids: CASSIRLAGSNEQFF. CDR3 bases: TGTGCCAGCAGTATAAGACTAGCGGGGTCCAATGAGCAGTTCTTC. V usage is TRBV27 and J usage is TRBJ2-1; 11 bases agree with TRBD2. The germline V gene has CDR1 MNHEY and CDR2 SMNVEV (reference sequence). CDR3 length equals 15 residues. With 5 bases clipped from V and 6 bases from J, the junction kept 6 bases outside the gene matches.

The rearrangement links TRBV5-6 to TRBJ2-7; 7 positions agree with TRBD1. CDR1 SGHDT and CDR2 YYEEEE come from the germline V gene. This CDR3 region has 16 residues. The junction had 9 bases not matched to a gene; V was cut back by 2 bases and J by 1 base. CDR3 amino acids: CASSFVAAGGSYEQYF. CDR3 nucleotide sequence: TGTGCCAGCAGCTTCGTTGCGGCAGGGGGATCCTACGAGCAGTACTTC.

The CDR3 DNA reads as TGTGCCAGCAGTGCCGGGGGGGCTCGTGGCTACACCTTC. Protein: CASSAGGARGYTF. The chain uses TRBV12-3 or TRBV12-4 and TRBJ1-2; D perhaps matches TRBD1 (6 bases). Trimming cost V 5 bases and J 7 bases, with 14 bases left between them. This CDR3 has 13 amino acids.

The V call is TRBV5-1, the J call TRBJ2-1; 9 bases match TRBD1. Germline-derived CDR1 and CDR2 are SGHRS and YFSETQ. The trim removed 4 bases at V and 4 bases at J, leaving 6 bases unmatched. The CDR3 length is 15 residues. The CDR3 spells CASSPGTGRYNEQFF. As DNA, the CDR3 is TGCGCCAGCAGCCCCGGGACAGGGCGTTACAATGAGCAGTTCTTC.